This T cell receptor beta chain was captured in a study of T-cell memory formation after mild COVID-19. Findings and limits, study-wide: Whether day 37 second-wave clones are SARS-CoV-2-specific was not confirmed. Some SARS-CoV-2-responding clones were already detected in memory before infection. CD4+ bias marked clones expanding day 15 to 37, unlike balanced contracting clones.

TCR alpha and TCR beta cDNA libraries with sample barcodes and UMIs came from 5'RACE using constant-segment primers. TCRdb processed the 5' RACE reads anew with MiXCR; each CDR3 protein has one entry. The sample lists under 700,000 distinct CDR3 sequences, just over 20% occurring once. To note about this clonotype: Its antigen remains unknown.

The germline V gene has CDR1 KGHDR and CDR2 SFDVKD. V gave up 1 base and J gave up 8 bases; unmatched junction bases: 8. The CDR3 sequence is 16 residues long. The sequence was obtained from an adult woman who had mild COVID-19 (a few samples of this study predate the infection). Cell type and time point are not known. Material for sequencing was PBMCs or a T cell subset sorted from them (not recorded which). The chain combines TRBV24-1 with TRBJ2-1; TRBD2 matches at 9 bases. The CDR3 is CATSDLGGGAGDEQFF. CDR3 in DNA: TGTGCCACCAGTGATTTAGGCGGGGGGGCCGGGGATGAGCAGTTCTTC.